The following is a TCR beta chain sequence with its context. Germline lookup yields CDR1 GTSNPN and CDR2 SVGIG (reference sequence). This CDR3 has 15 amino acids. The V gene end was trimmed by 1 base and the J gene end by 2 bases; junction bases not matched to a gene: 7. The data derive from a study of T cell changes during pregnancy in multiple sclerosis. The repertoire was sequenced with immunoSEQ multiplex PCR; TCRdb's copy has only in-frame clones and lacks some. The sample lists 75,000 to 80,000 clones, approximately 89% occurring once. The material sequenced was peripheral blood, taken before pregnancy. The rearrangement uses TRBV30 and TRBJ2-7, with TRBD1 matching over 8 bases. This sequence was found in a female donor with multiple sclerosis, enrolled in a pregnancy study. Here the CDR3 DNA reads TGTGCCTGGAGTGATTCGTACAGGGGGGCCTACGAGCAGTACTTC. Translating gives CAWSDSYRGAYEQYF. Full variable domain (remainder filled in from reference TRBV30 and TRBJ2-7): SQTIHQWPATLVQPVGSPLSLECTVEGTSNPNLYWYRQAAGRGLQLLFYSVGIGQISSEVPQNLSASRPQDRQFILSSKKLLLSDSGFYLCAWSDSYRGAYEQYFGPGTRLTVT.